This T cell receptor (beta chain) originates from a study of control samples from healthy donors and cancer patients. The data were produced by immunoSEQ multiplex PCR, yet TCRdb's version contains in-frame clones alone and is incomplete. The sample gives 100,000 or so clones, around nine tenths of which show up once; roughly 7.7% is in the top ten. The V and J ends lost 9 bases and 8 bases respectively, with 16 bases between them. The CDR3 consists of 13 residues. Germline V gives CDR1 LNHNV, CDR2 YYDKDF (reference sequence). This TCR came from a man younger than 45 in good health. The chain combines TRBV15 with TRBJ1-4; the D is unclear. Sequencing was performed on blood. CDR3 residues: CATNDKLDEKLFF. CDR3 coding DNA: TGTGCCACTAACGACAAGCTGGACGAAAAACTGTTTTTT.